The entry below describes one TCR beta chain. No antigen is known for it. No base quality information exists; no much larger clone differs at one position. Patients with ophthalmopathy had moderately to severely active disease, with a Clinical Activity Score of 3 or more, a NOSPECS grade of 4 or more, and a disease duration of less than 3 months. Patients were excluded if they had other autoimmune diseases, uncontrolled infections, pregnancy or lactation. Diagnosis was based on clinical symptoms, serum thyroxine, TRAb, thyroid ultrasound and orbital computed tomography. PBMCs were isolated from 7.5 to 10 ml of fresh peripheral blood by Ficoll-Paque density gradient centrifugation. Total RNA was extracted with Trizol reagent and quality-checked on an Agilent 2100 Bioanalyzer. These data originate in a study of Graves' ophthalmopathy and Graves' hyperthyroidism listed by TCRdb under 2018. For the study in its entirety: Peripheral blood was collected before any treatment was given, at the time of initial diagnosis. To tell Graves' ophthalmopathy apart from Graves' hyperthyroidism, and to predict which patients would progress to ophthalmopathy, the study relied on TCR beta repertoire signatures. In total, under 150 blood samples were TCR-sequenced: 40 to 45 ophthalmopathy, approximately 80 hyperthyroidism and around 17 hyperthyroidism-to-ophthalmopathy patients. A discovery set of about a hundred patients (around 40 ophthalmopathy, 55 to 60 stable hyperthyroidism) was enrolled to explore V-J signatures distinguishing ophthalmopathy from hyperthyroidism. The independent validation cohort included approximately 19 hyperthyroidism patients plus 17 patients who later progressed from hyperthyroidism to ophthalmopathy. In five to seven hyperthyroidism patients, the T-cell repertoire of thyroid tissue was compared with the T-cell repertoire of blood. Once sampling was done, hyperthyroidism patients were given methimazole at a starting dose of 30 mg daily, while ophthalmopathy patients were given high-dose intravenous methylprednisolone. The investigation overall reported the following: No statistical method was used to set the sample size in advance, and the investigators knew which group each participant was assigned to. Among expanded thyroid clonotypes with frequency above 0.001, most also showed up in blood, which suggests that blood repertoires may reflect the thyroid immune response. In validation, the model predicted ophthalmopathy progression with 55% to 71% sensitivity and 72.22% specificity; roughly 12 predicted patients were CT-confirmed with GO in a median of about 6.1 months. The 13-signature model separated ophthalmopathy from stable hyperthyroidism with approximately 90% sensitivity and less than 83% specificity in cross-validation, and 80%/75% in the test set.

V loses 7 bases of germline sequence and J loses 2 bases, and the interval between the two ends is 15 bases. The germline V gene gives CDR1 as SNHLY and CDR2 as FYNNEI. The CDR3 holds 14 amino acids from the cysteine to the phenylalanine. Only the CDR3 DNA stays, 42 bases, in frame from base 1. TCR beta CDR3 regions were amplified from RNA transcripts for repertoire sequencing. The first round of RT-PCR was done with HTBI primers and the Qiagen OneStep RT-PCR kit, and was followed by a second round of multiplex PCR, then size selection and purification. Libraries were sequenced paired-end with 100 bp reads on an Illumina HiSeq2000. In the original analysis: SOAPnuke was used for read processing, and reads with adapters, uncalled bases, a mean Phred below 15, or no exact constant-primer or identifier match were discarded. COPE v1.2.5 was used to merge the high-quality paired reads. Clonotypes were defined as unique nucleotide sequences and were aligned to IMGT TRB V, D and J references using MiTCR v1.1. The analysis was limited to V-J combinations with a frequency above 0.0001, which together covered about 99% of the repertoires. A TCR clonal expansion and chaos score per V-J combination was defined as the ratio of F50 clonal expansion to chaos observed in the TCRdist matrix. Features were reduced by Welch's t-statistics and random forest to about a dozen V-J combinations, which fed a naive Bayes classifier. The Morisita-Horn index was used to measure how similar the thyroid and blood repertoires were. In-frame beta chains were kept once TCRdb had trimmed the public reads at Q25 with fastp and called clones with MiXCR. All rows with the same CDR3 protein become a single entry with the most common DNA and genes. The V and J calls here are based on TCRdb, not the publication. Present in this sample are under 350,000 distinct CDR3 sequences, about 17% of which were seen just once. The ten largest make up roughly an eighth of the sample.

The source is an adult man with Graves' ophthalmopathy. Sequencing used peripheral blood. The rearrangement joined TRBV2 to TRBJ2-7; 5 matching bases give a weak D call of TRBD2. The nucleotides are TGTGCCAGCATAAAGGACTTGTGGACCTACGAGCAGTACTTC. The encoded protein is CASIKDLWTYEQYF.